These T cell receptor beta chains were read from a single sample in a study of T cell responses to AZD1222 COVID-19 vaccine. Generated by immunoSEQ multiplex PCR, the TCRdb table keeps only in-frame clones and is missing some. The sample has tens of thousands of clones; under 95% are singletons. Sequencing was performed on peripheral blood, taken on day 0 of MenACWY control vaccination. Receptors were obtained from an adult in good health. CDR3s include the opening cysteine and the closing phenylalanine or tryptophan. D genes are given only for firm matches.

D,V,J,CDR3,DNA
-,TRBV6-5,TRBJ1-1,CASSWRGENTEAFF,TGTGCCAGCAGTTGGAGGGGGGAGAACACTGAAGCTTTCTTT
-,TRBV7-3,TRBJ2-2,CASSSSGSNTGELFF,TGTGCCAGCAGCTCGAGCGGCTCGAACACCGGGGAGCTGTTTTTT
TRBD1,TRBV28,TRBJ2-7,CASSPLGTGKIHEQYF,TGTGCCAGCAGTCCCCTCGGGACAGGGAAGATCCACGAGCAGTACTTC
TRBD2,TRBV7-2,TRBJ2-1,CATEVAGGIWEQFF,TGTGCCACGGAAGTAGCGGGAGGTATCTGGGAGCAGTTCTTC
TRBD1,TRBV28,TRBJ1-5,CASSTTGGGNQPQHF,TGTGCCAGCAGTACTACAGGGGGCGGTAATCAGCCCCAGCATTTT
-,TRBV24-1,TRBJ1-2,CATSEPESDYGYTF,TGTGCCACCAGTGAGCCAGAATCGGACTATGGCTACACCTTC
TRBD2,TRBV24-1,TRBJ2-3,CATSGGSGRKGDTQYF,TGTGCCACCAGTGGTGGTAGCGGGAGGAAGGGAGATACGCAGTATTTT
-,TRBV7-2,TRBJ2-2,CASSFDTSNTGELFF,TGTGCCAGCAGCTTCGACACCTCGAACACCGGGGAGCTGTTTTTT
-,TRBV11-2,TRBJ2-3,CASSPHIADTQYF,TGTGCCAGCAGCCCTCATATAGCAGATACGCAGTATTTT
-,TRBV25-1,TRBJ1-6,CASGATPGSPLHF,TGTGCCAGCGGGGCGACCCCAGGATCACCCCTCCACTTT
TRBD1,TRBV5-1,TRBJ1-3,CASSLGTGTGNTIYF,TGCGCCAGCAGTTTGGGGACAGGGACCGGAAACACCATATATTTT
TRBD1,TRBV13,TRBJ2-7,CASSSDRGYEQYF,TGTGCCAGCAGCTCCGACAGGGGATACGAGCAGTACTTC
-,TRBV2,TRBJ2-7,CASRPGPRDEQYF,TGTGCCAGCAGGCCGGGACCGAGGGACGAGCAGTACTTC